The 21 T cell receptor beta chains given below trace back to one sample, sequenced in a study of technical replicates of blood from four donors. Sequencing was performed with immunoSEQ multiplex PCR; in TCRdb, only in-frame clones are kept and a portion is missing. Among more than 90,000 clones listed, 95% were seen once. The sequenced sample consisted of T cells isolated from PBMCs. These receptors all come from a human donor in good health.

This clone was observed once. The chain couples TRBV29-1 to TRBJ2-5, with 13 bases matching TRBD2. V was clipped by 6 bases and J by 1 base; unmatched bases: 11. Germline V CDR1 and CDR2: SQVTM, ANQGSEA. This CDR3 has 17 residues. CDR3 sequence: CSVAGTSGDLIQETQYF. The CDR3 DNA reads as TGCAGCGTGGCCGGGACTAGCGGGGACCTAATCCAAGAGACCCAGTACTTC.

Regarding this clone: Other DNA sequences from this sample encode an identical CDR3 as well. The V and J genes are TRBV7-3 and TRBJ1-1, with a weak D call TRBD1 (6 bases). Germline V lookup: CDR1 SGHTA, CDR2 FQGTGA. Trimming removed 0 bases at V and 1 base at J, with 6 bases between. This CDR3 has 14 residues. The DNA of the CDR3 is TGTGCCAGCAGCTTAACAGGGGGGAACACTGAAGCTTTCTTT. Protein sequence: CASSLTGGNTEAFF.

V and J are TRBV5-4 and TRBJ2-1, with D unclear. The CDR3 is made up of 12 amino acids. Trimming removed 7 bases at V and 6 bases at J, with 11 bases between. CDR1 and CDR2 (germline): SGHNT, YYREEE (reference sequence). The chain's CDR3 is CASGSRGNEQFF. The CDR3, as DNA: TGTGCCAGCGGTTCAAGAGGCAATGAGCAGTTCTTC.

This chain uses TRBV7-9 with TRBJ2-7, with 8 bases identical to TRBD1. CDR1 and CDR2 (germline): SEHNR, FQNEAQ (reference sequence). The CDR3 runs to 13 residues. J gave up 3 bases and V 8 bases, and 6 bases lay outside the gene matches. In DNA form, the CDR3 reads TGTGCCAGCGGGACAGGAGCAGGCTACGAGCAGTACTTC. As protein: CASGTGAGYEQYF.

The chain combines TRBV9 with TRBJ2-1; TRBD2 matches at 15 bases. The trim removed 2 bases at V and 9 bases at J, leaving 6 bases unmatched. CDR1 SGDLS and CDR2 YYNGEE come from the germline V gene. The length of the CDR3 is 16 residues. The DNA of the CDR3 is TGTGCCAGCAGCGTCCGGACTAGCGGGGGGGGTGGTGAGCAGTTCTTC. Protein sequence: CASSVRTSGGGGEQFF.

This clone appeared a single time. The chain has TRBV2 and TRBJ1-2, with a weak D call TRBD1 (5 bases). The germline V and J ends were trimmed by 6 bases and 4 bases, with 12 bases remaining between them. CDR3 length equals 13 residues. Germline-derived CDR1 and CDR2 are SNHLY and FYNNEI. CDR3 nucleotide sequence: TGTGCCAGCAGCAGCTCGGGGGGCTATGGCTACACCTTC. Its protein product is CASSSSGGYGYTF. Drawing the rest from reference TRBV2 and TRBJ1-2, the complete variable domain is EPEVTQTPSHQVTQMGQEVILRCVPISNHLYFYWYRQILGQKVEFLVSFYNNEISEKSEIFDDQFSVERPDGSNFTLKIRSTKLEDSAMYFCASSSSGGYGYTFGSGTRLTVV.

This chain joins TRBV7-7 and TRBJ2-1; 11 nucleotides line up with TRBD2. The CDR3 covers 15 residues. Losses at the gene ends were 5 bases for V and 4 bases for J; bases not matched to a gene: 4. The germline V gene encodes CDR1 SSHAT and CDR2 FNYEAQ (reference sequence). The CDR3 is CASSGGLAVYNEQFF. The DNA for the CDR3 is TGTGCCAGCAGCGGGGGACTAGCGGTTTACAATGAGCAGTTCTTC.

The chain recombines TRBV12-5 with TRBJ1-2; D is perhaps TRBD1 (6 bases). Trimming cost V 1 base and J 10 bases, with 10 bases left between them. Germline V gene lookup returns CDR1 LGHNT and CDR2 FRNRAP. The CDR3 length is 12 residues. The CDR3 sequence is CASGLGTADYTF. The CDR3 coding sequence is TGTGCTAGTGGTTTGGGGACAGCCGACTACACCTTC.

This sequence joins TRBV7-9 and TRBJ2-7, with D possibly matching TRBD1 (6 bases). CDR1 and CDR2 (germline): SEHNR, FQNEAQ (reference sequence). The CDR3 spans 15 residues. The V end lost 1 base, the J end lost 2 bases, and 12 bases lay between the germline ends. DNA of the CDR3: TGTGCCAGCAGCTTAGTCAGGGGTCCTGCCTACGAGCAGTACTTC. The encoded protein is CASSLVRGPAYEQYF.

The chain links TRBV15 to TRBJ2-2; tentatively, D is TRBD2 (5 bases). V was shortened by 6 bases and J by 0 bases, with 8 bases between the two germline ends. CDR3 length equals 14 residues. Germline loops: CDR1 LNHNV, CDR2 YYDKDF (reference sequence). The CDR3 protein is CATRGLTNTGELFF. The CDR3 nucleotides read TGTGCCACCAGAGGACTCACGAACACCGGGGAGCTGTTTTTT. Supplemented by reference TRBV15 and TRBJ2-2, the full variable domain reads DAMVIQNPRYQVTQFGKPVTLSCSQTLNHNVMYWYQQKSSQAPKLLFHYYDKDFNNEADTPDNFQSRRPNTSFCFLDIRSPGLGDTAMYLCATRGLTNTGELFFGEGSRLTVL.

This clone has only a few counts. Written as DNA, the CDR3 is TGTGCCAGCTCACGAACTGACAATGAGCAGTTCTTC. Its translation: CASSRTDNEQFF. The chain is built from TRBV18 and TRBJ2-1; D is unclear. The CDR3 is 12 amino acids. Germline CDR1 reads KGHSH; CDR2 reads LQKENI. V lost 4 bases, J lost 5 bases, and 6 bases lay in between.

The rearrangement uses TRBV7-3 and TRBJ2-2; 12 bases line up with TRBD1. This CDR3 spans 16 amino acids. Germline CDR1 is SGHTA and CDR2 is FQGTGA. Trimming took 2 bases from V and 6 from J; bases not matched to a gene: 4. The CDR3 nucleotides read TGTGCCAGCAGCTTACGGGACAGGGGGCATTCCGGGGAGCTGTTTTTT. Protein product: CASSLRDRGHSGELFF.

This clone was counted a single time. The rearrangement uses TRBV5-1 and TRBJ2-7, with a weak D call TRBD2 (6 bases). Germline assignment: CDR1 SGHRS and CDR2 YFSETQ. Trimming removed 5 bases at V and 2 bases at J, with 23 bases between. This CDR3 is built from 17 residues. The CDR3 protein is CASSIMQTGTRTYEQYF. CDR3 coding DNA: TGCGCCAGCAGTATAATGCAAACCGGGACTCGTACCTACGAGCAGTACTTC.

This chain uses TRBV19 with TRBJ2-5; 7 bases line up with TRBD2. The trim removed 6 bases at V and 7 bases at J, leaving 11 bases unmatched. Looked up from germline, CDR1 is LNHDA and CDR2 is SQIVND (reference sequence). The CDR3 length is 14 residues. For the CDR3, the DNA is TGTGCCAGTAGCCCAGGACTAGGAGGATGGACCCAGTACTTC. It specifies CASSPGLGGWTQYF. The full variable domain, its missing parts supplied by reference TRBV19 and TRBJ2-5, is DGGITQSPKYLFRKEGQNVTLSCEQNLNHDAMYWYRQDPGQGLRLIYYSQIVNDFQKGDIAEGYSVSREKKESFPLTVTSAQKNPTAFYLCASSPGLGGWTQYFGPGTRLLVL.

The chain joins TRBV27 to TRBJ2-1; TRBD2 aligns across 9 bases. V lost 2 bases to trimming and J lost 9 bases; unmatched junction nucleotides: 17. The CDR3 extends over 18 amino acids. Germline loops: CDR1 MNHEY, CDR2 SMNVEV (reference sequence). CDR3 DNA: TGTGCCAGCAGTTTAGGGGCGGGAGGGCCCTTGAGACATGGTGAGCAGTTCTTC. As protein: CASSLGAGGPLRHGEQFF.

The rearrangement links TRBV19 to TRBJ2-7; 9 bases align to TRBD2. V was pared by 3 bases and J by 3 bases, with 6 bases of the junction left unmatched. Looked up from germline, CDR1 is LNHDA and CDR2 is SQIVND (reference sequence). The CDR3 consists of 15 residues. CDR3 DNA: TGTGCCAGTAGTATTGTGGCTAGCGGGGACTACGAGCAGTACTTC. This codes for CASSIVASGDYEQYF.

This clone was counted once. This chain connects TRBV21-1 to TRBJ2-4; TRBD1, the D gene given by the table, was not confirmed from the DNA. TRBV21-1 is deemed a pseudogene. The CDR3 spans 18 residues. CDR3 sequence reads: CASSKAAVLRGAKNIQYF. In DNA, the CDR3 is TGTGCCAGCAGCAAAGCGGCGGTCCTAAGGGGTGCCAAAAACATTCAGTACTTC.

The chain combines TRBV28 with TRBJ1-5; 8 bases agree with TRBD1. There are 13 residues in the CDR3. Germline CDR1 reads MDHEN; CDR2 reads SYDVKM. The trim removed 5 bases at V and 7 bases at J, leaving 4 bases unmatched. The CDR3 here is CASSPRGRQPQHF. CDR3 in DNA: TGTGCCAGCAGTCCCAGGGGGCGGCAGCCCCAGCATTTT.

The gene calls are TRBV29-1 and TRBJ2-3; D call uncertain. In germline, CDR1 is SQVTM, CDR2 ANQGSEA. V shed 5 bases and J shed 0 bases, with 6 bases lying between them. The CDR3 totals 12 residues. The CDR3, as DNA: TGCAGCGTTCCCAGGAGCACAGATACGCAGTATTTT. Its translation: CSVPRSTDTQYF.

Worth noting for this clone: The junction shows a germline mismatch at one end, possibly a read error. The rearrangement joins TRBV7-7 to TRBJ2-1, with 7 bases that match TRBD1. The CDR3 contains 13 residues. Germline values: CDR1 SSHAT, CDR2 FNYEAQ (reference sequence). The CDR3, as DNA: TGTGCTAGCAGCCAACCGGGACAGAATGAGCAGTTCTTC. Translating gives CASSQPGQNEQFF.

The chain is built from TRBV28 and TRBJ2-1, with D possibly matching TRBD2 (5 bases). Per germline, CDR1 MDHEN and CDR2 SYDVKM. V was shortened by 2 bases and J by 7 bases, with 12 bases between the two germline ends. The CDR3 runs to 14 residues. The CDR3 is CASSLRLPGNEQFF. CDR3 sequence (DNA): TGTGCCAGCAGTTTACGACTACCTGGGAATGAGCAGTTCTTC. Supplemented by reference TRBV28 and TRBJ2-1, the full variable domain reads DVKVTQSSRYLVKRTGEKVFLECVQDMDHENMFWYRQDPGLGLRLIYFSYDVKMKEKGDIPEGYSVSREKKERFSLILESASTNQTSMYLCASSLRLPGNEQFFGPGTRLTVL.